This is a list of T cell receptor beta chains from one sample in a study of T-cell memory formation after mild COVID-19. Using its own MiXCR run on the 5' RACE reads, TCRdb lists one record per CDR3 protein. Among fewer than 150,000 distinct CDR3 sequences listed, about 18% were seen once. The material sequenced was PBMCs or a T cell subset sorted from them (not recorded which). The source is a man between 18 and 35 years old who had mild COVID-19 (a few samples of this study predate the infection). Cell type and time point are not known. Both conserved end residues are part of each CDR3. D genes are given only for firm matches. Not every row has a clone size; where given, it reads once, few, many or a size class.

d_gene: NA
j_gene: TRBJ2-2
abundance: few
len: 15
v_gene: TRBV5-1
CDR3nt: TGCGCCAGCAGCTCCCTCCCGCGGAACACCGGGGAGCTGTTTTTT
CDR3aa: CASSSLPRNTGELFF

d_gene: NA
j_gene: TRBJ2-3
abundance: once
len: 13
v_gene: TRBV12-3/TRBV12-4
CDR3nt: TGTGCCAGCAGCCCTGACAACACAGATACGCAGTATTTT
CDR3aa: CASSPDNTDTQYF

d_gene: TRBD1
j_gene: TRBJ2-1
abundance: few
len: 16
v_gene: TRBV28
CDR3nt: TGTGCCAGCTCAACTTGGGACAGGGAAGCTGTCAATGAGCAGTTCTTC
CDR3aa: CASSTWDREAVNEQFF

d_gene: NA
j_gene: TRBJ1-1
abundance: NA
len: 13
v_gene: TRBV18
CDR3nt: TGTGCCAGCTCACCAGACTGGAACACTGAAGCTTTCTTT
CDR3aa: CASSPDWNTEAFF

d_gene: NA
j_gene: TRBJ2-2
abundance: few
len: 15
v_gene: TRBV27
CDR3nt: TGTGCCAGCAGTGGTTTTGGGCAGGGGCGGCGGGAGCTGTTTTTT
CDR3aa: CASSGFGQGRRELFF

d_gene: NA
j_gene: TRBJ2-5
abundance: NA
len: 12
v_gene: TRBV7-2
CDR3nt: TGTGCCAGCAGCACATATCGAGAGACCCAGTACTTC
CDR3aa: CASSTYRETQYF

d_gene: NA
j_gene: TRBJ1-2
abundance: many
len: 13
v_gene: TRBV7-3
CDR3nt: TGTGCCAGCAGCTTGGACTACAGTGATGGCTACACCTTC
CDR3aa: CASSLDYSDGYTF

d_gene: TRBD1
j_gene: TRBJ1-6
abundance: NA
len: 16
v_gene: TRBV7-8
CDR3nt: TGTGCCAGCAGCCTAAGGGACAGGCGCCTAGGTTCACCCCTCCACTTT
CDR3aa: CASSLRDRRLGSPLHF

d_gene: NA
j_gene: TRBJ2-2
abundance: NA
len: 15
v_gene: TRBV5-4
CDR3nt: TGTGCCAGCAGCTTGGAACTAGGTGCCACCGGGGAGCTGTTTTTT
CDR3aa: CASSLELGATGELFF

d_gene: NA
j_gene: TRBJ1-1
abundance: NA
len: 13
v_gene: TRBV5-1
CDR3nt: TGCGCCAGCAGCTTACTGGAGAACACTGAAGCTTTCTTT
CDR3aa: CASSLLENTEAFF

d_gene: NA
j_gene: TRBJ2-2
abundance: many
len: 13
v_gene: TRBV4-1
CDR3nt: TGCGCCTCACGGGGACTCAACACCGGGGAGCTGTTTTTT
CDR3aa: CASRGLNTGELFF

d_gene: NA
j_gene: TRBJ2-7
abundance: many
len: 14
v_gene: TRBV7-2
CDR3nt: TGTGCCAGCAGCTATAGGCCCCGGGGTTACGAGCAGTACTTC
CDR3aa: CASSYRPRGYEQYF

d_gene: NA
j_gene: TRBJ1-1
abundance: few
len: 14
v_gene: TRBV20-1
CDR3nt: TGCAGTGCTAGACCGGGGGGATTGGACACTGAAGCTTTCTTT
CDR3aa: CSARPGGLDTEAFF

d_gene: TRBD2
j_gene: TRBJ2-2
abundance: few
len: 17
v_gene: TRBV4-3
CDR3nt: TGCGCCAGCAGCCAGAGACTAGCGGGGGGAACTCCGGGGGAGCTGTTTTTT
CDR3aa: CASSQRLAGGTPGELFF

d_gene: NA
j_gene: TRBJ1-2
abundance: NA
len: 14
v_gene: TRBV7-2
CDR3nt: TGTGCCAGCAGCTTTTATTCAGGGAACTATGGCTACACCTTC
CDR3aa: CASSFYSGNYGYTF

d_gene: NA
j_gene: TRBJ1-4
abundance: NA
len: 14
v_gene: TRBV5-1
CDR3nt: TGCGCCAGCAGCCGAGGGGTAACTAATGAAAAACTGTTTTTT
CDR3aa: CASSRGVTNEKLFF

d_gene: NA
j_gene: TRBJ2-1
abundance: few
len: 16
v_gene: TRBV5-5
CDR3nt: TGTGCCAGCAGCTCCAGACAGGATCAGTCCTACAATGAGCAGTTCTTC
CDR3aa: CASSSRQDQSYNEQFF

d_gene: NA
j_gene: TRBJ2-5
abundance: NA
len: 13
v_gene: TRBV7-6
CDR3nt: TGTGCCAGCAGCTCCGGACTCCCGGAGACCCAGTACTTC
CDR3aa: CASSSGLPETQYF

d_gene: NA
j_gene: TRBJ2-3
abundance: NA
len: 10
v_gene: TRBV11-2
CDR3nt: TGTGCCAGCAGCGGGGATACGCAGTATTTT
CDR3aa: CASSGDTQYF

d_gene: NA
j_gene: TRBJ2-5
abundance: NA
len: 14
v_gene: TRBV6-6
CDR3nt: TGTGCCAGCATGGGGACTTACGGTGGGGAGACCCAGTACTTC
CDR3aa: CASMGTYGGETQYF

d_gene: NA
j_gene: TRBJ1-2
abundance: few
len: 11
v_gene: TRBV6-1
CDR3nt: TGTGCCAGCAGCGAGGCGTTTGGCTACACCTTC
CDR3aa: CASSEAFGYTF

d_gene: NA
j_gene: TRBJ1-6
abundance: many
len: 13
v_gene: TRBV5-1
CDR3nt: TGCGCCAGCAGCTCTCAGGGGAATTCACCCCTCCACTTT
CDR3aa: CASSSQGNSPLHF

d_gene: TRBD2
j_gene: TRBJ2-3
abundance: NA
len: 15
v_gene: TRBV9
CDR3nt: TGTGCCAGCAGCGTCGAGCGGGGGGGCGGGGATACGCAGTATTTT
CDR3aa: CASSVERGGGDTQYF

d_gene: TRBD1
j_gene: TRBJ2-3
abundance: few
len: 18
v_gene: TRBV6-2/TRBV6-3
CDR3nt: TGTGCCAGCAGTTACCGATGGACAGGTCGGGGAATCACAGATACGCAGTATTTT
CDR3aa: CASSYRWTGRGITDTQYF

d_gene: NA
j_gene: TRBJ2-3
abundance: NA
len: 15
v_gene: TRBV6-5
CDR3nt: TGTGCCAGCAGTTACTCCGCGGTGAGCACAGATACGCAGTATTTT
CDR3aa: CASSYSAVSTDTQYF

d_gene: NA
j_gene: TRBJ2-2
abundance: few
len: 17
v_gene: TRBV11-2
CDR3nt: TGTGCCAGCAGCCGTATCCGAGGGGCGTTCGGCACCGGGGAGCTGTTTTTT
CDR3aa: CASSRIRGAFGTGELFF

d_gene: NA
j_gene: TRBJ1-3
abundance: NA
len: 14
v_gene: TRBV18
CDR3nt: TGTGCCAGCTCAGGGGGGCGTACTGGAAACACCATATATTTT
CDR3aa: CASSGGRTGNTIYF

d_gene: TRBD2
j_gene: TRBJ2-2
abundance: NA
len: 19
v_gene: TRBV28
CDR3nt: TGTGCCAGCAGTTCCTCCTGGCGGGGGGGTTTCACGAACACCGGGGAGCTGTTTTTT
CDR3aa: CASSSSWRGGFTNTGELFF

d_gene: TRBD1
j_gene: TRBJ1-1
abundance: few
len: 12
v_gene: TRBV7-2
CDR3nt: TGTGCCAGCAGCTTAGTGGGACAGGATGCTTTCTTT
CDR3aa: CASSLVGQDAFF

d_gene: NA
j_gene: TRBJ1-1
abundance: NA
len: 15
v_gene: TRBV11-2
CDR3nt: TGTGCCAGCAGCTTAGGCGCGCGGTCAGTCGCTGAAGCTTTCTTT
CDR3aa: CASSLGARSVAEAFF

d_gene: TRBD1
j_gene: TRBJ1-5
abundance: few
len: 15
v_gene: TRBV20-1
CDR3nt: TGCAGTGCTAGAGCGAACCGGGACAGGGTACAGCCCCAGCATTTT
CDR3aa: CSARANRDRVQPQHF